This TCR beta chain is from a study of shared clonotypes between healthy human individuals. Germline-derived CDR1 and CDR2 are SGHDN and FVKESK. The J segment lost 8 bases and the V segment lost 4 bases, leaving 6 bases of the junction unmatched. This CDR3 contains 14 residues. Method: immunoSEQ multiplex PCR; TCRdb's copy keeps in-frame clones and lacks some. The sample lists about half a million clones, roughly 80% occurring once. The chain links TRBV14 to TRBJ2-4; TRBD1 aligns across 9 bases. Sequenced material: PBMCs. The receptor was derived from a woman in her forties in good health. Some clones in this sample may be carry-over from other donors' samples. The DNA for the CDR3 is TGTGCCAGCAGCCCTGGGACAGGGAGGGACATTCAGTACTTC. This sequence encodes CASSPGTGRDIQYF. Full variable domain (remainder filled in from reference TRBV14 and TRBJ2-4): EAGVTQFPSHSVIEKGQTVTLRCDPISGHDNLYWYRRVMGKEIKFLLHFVKESKQDESGMPNNRFLAERTGGTYSTLKVQPAELEDSGVYFCASSPGTGRDIQYFGAGTRLSVL.